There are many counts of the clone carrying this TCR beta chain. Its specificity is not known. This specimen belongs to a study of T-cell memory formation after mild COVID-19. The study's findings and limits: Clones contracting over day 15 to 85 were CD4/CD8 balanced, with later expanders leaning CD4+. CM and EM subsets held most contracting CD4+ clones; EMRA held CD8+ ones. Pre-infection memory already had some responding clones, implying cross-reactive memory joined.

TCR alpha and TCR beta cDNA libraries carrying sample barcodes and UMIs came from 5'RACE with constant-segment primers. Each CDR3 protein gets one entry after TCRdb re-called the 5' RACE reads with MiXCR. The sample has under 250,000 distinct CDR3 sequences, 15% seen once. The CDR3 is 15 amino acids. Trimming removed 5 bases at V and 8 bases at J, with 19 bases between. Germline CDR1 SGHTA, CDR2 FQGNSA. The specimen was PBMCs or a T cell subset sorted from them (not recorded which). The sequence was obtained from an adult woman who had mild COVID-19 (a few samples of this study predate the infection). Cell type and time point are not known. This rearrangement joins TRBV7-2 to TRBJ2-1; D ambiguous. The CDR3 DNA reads TGTGCCAGCAGCCGGACCCTAGACGATGTGGATGAGCAGTTCTTC. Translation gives CASSRTLDDVDEQFF.